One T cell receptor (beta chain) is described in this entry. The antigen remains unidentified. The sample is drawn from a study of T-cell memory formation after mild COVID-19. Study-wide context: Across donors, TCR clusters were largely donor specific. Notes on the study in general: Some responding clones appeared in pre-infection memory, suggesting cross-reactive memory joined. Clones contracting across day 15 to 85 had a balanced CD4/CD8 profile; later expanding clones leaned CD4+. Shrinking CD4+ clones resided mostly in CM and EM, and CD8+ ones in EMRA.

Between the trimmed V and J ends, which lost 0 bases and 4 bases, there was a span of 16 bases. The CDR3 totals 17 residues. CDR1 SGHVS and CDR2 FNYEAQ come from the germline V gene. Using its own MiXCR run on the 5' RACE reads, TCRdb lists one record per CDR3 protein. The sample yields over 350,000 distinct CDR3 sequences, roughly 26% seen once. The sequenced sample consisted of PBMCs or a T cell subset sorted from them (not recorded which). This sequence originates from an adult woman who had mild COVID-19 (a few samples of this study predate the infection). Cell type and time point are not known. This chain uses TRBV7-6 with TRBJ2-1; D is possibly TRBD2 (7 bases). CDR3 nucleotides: TGTGCCAGCAGCTTAGCGCGGGGGCAGGGGCCTTACAATGAGCAGTTCTTC. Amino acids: CASSLARGQGPYNEQFF.